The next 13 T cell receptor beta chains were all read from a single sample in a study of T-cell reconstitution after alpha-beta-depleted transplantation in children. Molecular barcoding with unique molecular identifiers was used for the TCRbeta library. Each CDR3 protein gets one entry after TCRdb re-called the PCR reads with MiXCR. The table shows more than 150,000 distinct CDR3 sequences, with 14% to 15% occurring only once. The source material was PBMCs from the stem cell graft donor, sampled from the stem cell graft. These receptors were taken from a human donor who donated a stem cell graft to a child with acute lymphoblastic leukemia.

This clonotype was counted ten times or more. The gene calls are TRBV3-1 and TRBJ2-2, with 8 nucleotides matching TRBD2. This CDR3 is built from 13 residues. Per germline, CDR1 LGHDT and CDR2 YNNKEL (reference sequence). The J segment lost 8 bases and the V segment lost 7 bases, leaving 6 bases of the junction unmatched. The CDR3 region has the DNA TGTGCCAGCAACCACCGACTAGCGGGGGAGCTGTTTTTT. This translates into CASNHRLAGELFF.

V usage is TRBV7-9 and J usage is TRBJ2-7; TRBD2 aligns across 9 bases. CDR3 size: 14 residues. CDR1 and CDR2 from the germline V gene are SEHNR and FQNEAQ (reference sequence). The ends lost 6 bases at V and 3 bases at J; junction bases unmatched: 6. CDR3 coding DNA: TGTGCCAGCAGTCGCAGCGGGGGGAACTACGAGCAGTACTTC. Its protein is CASSRSGGNYEQYF.

The chain's CDR3 is CASRERTYEQYF. The CDR3 nucleotides read TGTGCCAGCAGGGAGCGAACCTACGAGCAGTACTTC. The chain recombines TRBV6-1 with TRBJ2-7; D uncertain. The CDR3 has 12 amino acids. Trimming took off 6 bases at V and 2 bases at J, with 8 bases between the two ends. The germline CDR1 and CDR2 sequences are MNHNS and SASEGT.

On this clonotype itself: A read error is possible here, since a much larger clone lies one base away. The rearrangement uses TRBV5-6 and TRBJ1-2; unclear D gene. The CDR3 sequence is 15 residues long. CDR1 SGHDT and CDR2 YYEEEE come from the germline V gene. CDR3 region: CASSFFDPEYYGDTF. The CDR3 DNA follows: TGTGCCAGCAGCTTTTTCGACCCGGAATACTATGGCGACACCTTC.

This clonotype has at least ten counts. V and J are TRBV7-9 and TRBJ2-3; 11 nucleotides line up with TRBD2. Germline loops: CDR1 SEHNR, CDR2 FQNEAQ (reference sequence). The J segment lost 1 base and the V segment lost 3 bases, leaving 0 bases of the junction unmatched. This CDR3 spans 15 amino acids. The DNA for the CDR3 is TGTGCCAGCAGCTTGGGACTAGCGGGCACAGATACGCAGTATTTT. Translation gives CASSLGLAGTDTQYF.

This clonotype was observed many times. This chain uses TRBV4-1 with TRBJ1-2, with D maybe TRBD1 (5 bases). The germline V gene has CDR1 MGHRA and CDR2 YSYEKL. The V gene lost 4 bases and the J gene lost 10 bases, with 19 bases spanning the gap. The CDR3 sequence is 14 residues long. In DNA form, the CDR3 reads TGCGCCAGCAGCCGCGACCGATCGGGACGGAACTACACCTTC. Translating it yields CASSRDRSGRNYTF.

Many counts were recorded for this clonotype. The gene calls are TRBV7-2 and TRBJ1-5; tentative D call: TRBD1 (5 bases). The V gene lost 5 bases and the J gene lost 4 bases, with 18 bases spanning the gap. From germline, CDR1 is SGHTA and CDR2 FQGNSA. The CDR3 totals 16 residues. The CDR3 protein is CASSAYQGGRNQPQHF. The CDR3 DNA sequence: TGTGCCAGCAGCGCTTATCAGGGTGGTCGAAATCAGCCCCAGCATTTT.

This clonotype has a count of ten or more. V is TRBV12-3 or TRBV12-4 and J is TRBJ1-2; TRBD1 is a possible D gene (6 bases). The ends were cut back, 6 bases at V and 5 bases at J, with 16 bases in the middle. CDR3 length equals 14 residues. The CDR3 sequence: CASRLTGMGYGYTF. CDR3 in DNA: TGTGCCAGCAGACTAACAGGGATGGGGTATGGCTACACCTTC.

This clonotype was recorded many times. The CDR3 sequence is CASARRAFSTDTQYF. The DNA for the CDR3 is TGCGCCAGCGCCAGACGGGCTTTTAGCACAGATACGCAGTATTTT. The gene calls are TRBV5-1 and TRBJ2-3; no clear D. Germline lookup yields CDR1 SGHRS and CDR2 YFSETQ. The V end lost 7 bases, the J end lost 0 bases, and 15 bases lay between the germline ends. CDR3 length: 15 amino acids.

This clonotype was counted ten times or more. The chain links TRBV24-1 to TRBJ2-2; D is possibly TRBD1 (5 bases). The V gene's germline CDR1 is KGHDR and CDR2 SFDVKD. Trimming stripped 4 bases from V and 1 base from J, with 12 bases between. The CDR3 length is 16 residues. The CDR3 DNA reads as TGTGCCACCAGTGACCCAGACAGTGTGAACACCGGGGAGCTGTTTTTT. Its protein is CATSDPDSVNTGELFF.

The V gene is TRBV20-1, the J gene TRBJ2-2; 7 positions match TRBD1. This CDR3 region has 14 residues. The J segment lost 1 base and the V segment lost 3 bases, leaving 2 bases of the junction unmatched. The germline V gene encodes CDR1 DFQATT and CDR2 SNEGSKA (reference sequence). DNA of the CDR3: TGCAGTGCTAGCAGGGGGTGGAACACCGGGGAGCTGTTTTTT. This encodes CSASRGWNTGELFF.

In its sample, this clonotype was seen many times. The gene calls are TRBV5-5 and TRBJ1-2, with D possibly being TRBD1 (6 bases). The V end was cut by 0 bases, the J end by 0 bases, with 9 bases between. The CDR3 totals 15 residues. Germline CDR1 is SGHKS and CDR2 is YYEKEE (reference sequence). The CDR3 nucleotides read TGTGCCAGCAGCTTGGGGGGGCACCCTAACTATGGCTACACCTTC. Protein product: CASSLGGHPNYGYTF. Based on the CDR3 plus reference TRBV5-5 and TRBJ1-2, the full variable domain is DAGVTQSPTHLIKTRGQQVTLRCSPISGHKSVSWYQQVLGQGPQFIFQYYEKEERGRGNFPDRFSARQFPNYSSELNVNALLLGDSALYLCASSLGGHPNYGYTFGSGTRLTVV.

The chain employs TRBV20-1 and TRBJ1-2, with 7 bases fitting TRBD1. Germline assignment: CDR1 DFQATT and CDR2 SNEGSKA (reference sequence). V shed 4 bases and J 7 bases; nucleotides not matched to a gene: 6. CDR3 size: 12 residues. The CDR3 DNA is TGCAGTGCTACCTCCGACAGGGCTGGCTACACCTTC. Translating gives CSATSDRAGYTF.